This TCR beta chain was documented in a study of technical replicates of blood from several donors. Trimming cost V 8 bases and J 8 bases; bases outside gene matches: 8. CDR3 length: 13 residues. From germline, CDR1 is SQVTM and CDR2 ANQGSEA. The repertoire was sequenced with immunoSEQ multiplex PCR; TCRdb's copy has only in-frame clones and lacks some. Of about 57,000 clones in the sample, just over 90% were seen once. The receptor was isolated from a human donor in good health. Some clones in this sample may be carry-over from other donors' samples. The gene calls are TRBV29-1 and TRBJ2-1, with 11 bases lining up with TRBD1. What was sequenced was PBMCs. CDR3 coding DNA: TGCAGCTCCCGGACAGGGGGCATCGATGAGCAGTTCTTC. It translates to CSSRTGGIDEQFF.